This T cell receptor (beta chain) was retrieved from a study of blood T cell repertoires in COVID-19. Overall study context: Samples taken during acute and convalescent COVID-19 were collected in the United States, Italy and Spain.

Everyone who took part was about 18 to 89 years old, and they came from over 20 US areas. Exposed study participants had met a COVID-19 case within 2 weeks before entry. Only in-frame clones appear in the TCRdb table, and some are missing; sequencing was by immunoSEQ multiplex PCR. This sample has roughly 240,000 clones, with more than 80% found just once. Germline lookup yields CDR1 KGHSH and CDR2 LQKENI. The CDR3 covers 16 residues. The ends were cut back, 1 base at V and 3 bases at J, with 12 bases in the middle. This sequence joins TRBV18 and TRBJ1-4; D uncertain. The receptor comes from a man aged 50-59 years who had been exposed to COVID-19. What was sequenced was PBMCs or T cells enriched from blood (not recorded which). CDR3 sequence reads: CASSPQGGAANEKLFF. The CDR3 region has the DNA TGTGCCAGCTCACCACAGGGAGGAGCGGCTAATGAAAAACTGTTTTTT.